The 20 T cell receptor beta chains reported below all come from one sample, sequenced in a study of early T cells in non-severe SARS-CoV-2 infection. TCRdb re-called the 5' RACE reads with MiXCR, one entry per CDR3 protein. This table holds around 30,000 distinct CDR3 sequences, less than 5% found once. Sequenced: whole blood. The source of these receptors is an adult who was a healthcare worker with PCR-confirmed SARS-CoV-2 infection or an uninfected control (not recorded which).

The V gene is TRBV5-4, the J gene TRBJ2-1, with no clear D. The CDR3 has 15 amino acids. V lost 0 bases, J lost 6 bases, and 13 bases lay in between. Looked up from germline, CDR1 is SGHNT and CDR2 is YYREEE (reference sequence). CDR3 in DNA: TGTGCCAGCAGCTTGGACAGCCTGACGATCAATGAGCAGTTCTTC. Its protein is CASSLDSLTINEQFF.

This clonotype was counted ten times or more. The gene calls are TRBV28 and TRBJ1-2, with D possibly TRBD1 on 6 matching bases. Trimming stripped 5 bases from V and 6 bases from J, with 10 bases between. Germline V CDR1 and CDR2: MDHEN, SYDVKM. The CDR3 is 12 residues long. CDR3 nucleotide sequence: TGTGCCAGCAGTGTTTACAGGGATGGCTACACCTTC. Its protein is CASSVYRDGYTF.

In its sample, this clonotype was seen many times. The CDR3 region has the DNA TGCAGTGCTAGTGTGGACAGGGGTTACACTGAAGCTTTCTTT. This sequence encodes CSASVDRGYTEAFF. The V and J genes are TRBV20-1 and TRBJ1-1; 9 nucleotides align to TRBD1. This CDR3 contains 14 residues. V gave up 3 bases and J gave up 3 bases; unmatched junction bases: 5. The V gene's germline CDR1 is DFQATT and CDR2 SNEGSKA (reference sequence).

The gene calls are TRBV18 and TRBJ2-2; 8 bases fit TRBD1. Germline CDR1 KGHSH, CDR2 LQKENI. The length of the CDR3 is 21 residues. Trimming removed 6 bases from V and 0 bases from J; junction bases left unmatched: 21. The CDR3 coding sequence is TGTGCCAGCTCCCGGATGACAGGGGCCGCGGGGTCGGGAGCGAACACCGGGGAGCTGTTTTTT. Residues: CASSRMTGAAGSGANTGELFF. Full variable domain (outside the CDR3, taken from reference TRBV18 and TRBJ2-2): NAGVMQNPRHLVRRRGQEARLRCSPMKGHSHVYWYRQLPEEGLKFMVYLQKENIIDESGMPKERFSAEFPKEGPSILRIQQVVRGDSAAYFCASSRMTGAAGSGANTGELFFGEGSRLTVL.

This clonotype came up many times. The V gene is TRBV9, the J gene TRBJ1-6; TRBD1 is a possible D gene (5 bases). V was pared by 0 bases and J by 7 bases, with 11 bases between. Germline CDR1 SGDLS, CDR2 YYNGEE. The CDR3 totals 15 residues. CDR3 protein: CASSVATGPNSPLHF. The CDR3 nucleotides read TGTGCCAGCAGCGTAGCTACAGGACCCAATTCACCCCTCCACTTT.

Many counts were recorded for this clonotype. The chain joins TRBV5-1 to TRBJ2-1; the D call may be TRBD1 or TRBD2 (5 bases each). There are 15 residues in the CDR3. Germline-derived CDR1 and CDR2 are SGHRS and YFSETQ. V shed 4 bases and J shed 7 bases, with 18 bases lying between them. The CDR3 loop is CASSPTGNRGNEQFF. CDR3 bases: TGCGCCAGCAGCCCCACGGGAAATAGGGGAAATGAGCAGTTCTTC.

This clonotype has only a few counts. The chain couples TRBV3-1 to TRBJ1-4; D is possibly TRBD1 (5 bases). Between the trimmed V and J ends, which lost 4 bases and 7 bases, there was a span of 13 bases. This CDR3 is built from 14 residues. Germline CDR1 LGHDT, CDR2 YNNKEL (reference sequence). The CDR3 coding sequence is TGTGCCAGCAGCCGAGGGGCCCGCGGTGAAAAACTGTTTTTT. Amino acids: CASSRGARGEKLFF.

This clonotype has more than one count but fewer than ten. This chain joins TRBV11-2 and TRBJ2-3; D is undetermined. The germline V and J ends were trimmed by 0 bases and 5 bases, with 6 bases remaining between them. CDR3 length: 13 residues. Germline loops: CDR1 SGHAT, CDR2 FQNNGV. The CDR3 protein is CASSLDRGDTQYF. CDR3 nucleotide sequence: TGTGCCAGCAGCTTAGATCGCGGAGATACGCAGTATTTT.

This clonotype has at least ten counts. J is TRBJ2-7 and V is TRBV6-5; TRBD2 matches 7 bases. V lost 8 bases to trimming and J lost 2 bases; unmatched junction nucleotides: 6. Germline CDR1 and CDR2: MNHEY and SVGAGI. The CDR3 spans 13 residues. Here the CDR3 reads CASAGDSPYEQYF. DNA for the CDR3: TGTGCCAGCGCGGGGGACTCCCCCTACGAGCAGTACTTC.

This clonotype was detected many times. The chain uses TRBV29-1 and TRBJ2-2, with D perhaps TRBD1 or TRBD2 (6 bases each). In germline, CDR1 is SQVTM, CDR2 ANQGSEA. Deletions cut 5 bases from V and 2 bases from J, with 12 bases between. The CDR3 consists of 14 residues. CDR3 bases: TGCAGCGTTTTAAGGGGGGAAAACACCGGGGAGCTGTTTTTT. Translation: CSVLRGENTGELFF.

This clonotype is medium-sized (0.01 to 0.1%) by share. This rearrangement joins TRBV7-9 to TRBJ2-6; D not certain. This CDR3 spans 12 amino acids. The germline CDR1 and CDR2 sequences are SEHNR and FQNEAQ (reference sequence). V was clipped by 4 bases and J by 4 bases, with 2 bases between them. The CDR3 nucleotides read TGTGCCAGCAGCTCCGGGGCCAACGTCCTGACTTTC. Residues: CASSSGANVLTF.

This clonotype has more than one count but fewer than ten. This chain joins TRBV7-8 and TRBJ2-1; D is possibly TRBD2 (6 bases). CDR1 SGHVS and CDR2 FQNEAQ come from the germline V gene. This CDR3 is 17 amino acids long. The ends were cut back, 0 bases at V and 4 bases at J, with 16 bases in the middle. The CDR3 loop reads CASSLAPPPGLYNEQFF. The CDR3 DNA reads as TGTGCCAGCAGCTTAGCTCCGCCCCCGGGACTGTACAATGAGCAGTTCTTC.

J is TRBJ2-7 and V is TRBV12-3 or TRBV12-4; TRBD1 aligns across 10 bases. The CDR3 spans 13 residues. V was pared by 9 bases and J by 6 bases, with 8 bases of the junction left unmatched. The CDR3 region is CASGTGDFFEQYF. The CDR3 DNA reads as TGTGCCAGTGGGACAGGGGATTTTTTCGAGCAGTACTTC.

This clonotype has ten or more counts. V and J are TRBV6-2 or TRBV6-3 and TRBJ2-3; D possibly uses TRBD1 or TRBD2 (5 bases each). Germline V CDR1 and CDR2: MNHEY, SVGEGT. V was trimmed by 5 bases and J by 0 bases, leaving 6 bases between them. This CDR3 spans 13 amino acids. CDR3 nucleotide sequence: TGTGCCAGCAGTAGGGACAGCACAGATACGCAGTATTTT. Its protein product is CASSRDSTDTQYF.

This clonotype was detected only once. As DNA, the CDR3 is TGCAGCGTTGACGTAGGGGGGGCAGATACGCAGTATTTT. Translation: CSVDVGGADTQYF. This chain joins TRBV29-1 and TRBJ2-3, with D possibly TRBD2 on 7 matching bases. Germline V gene lookup returns CDR1 SQVTM and CDR2 ANQGSEA. Between the trimmed V and J ends, which lost 3 bases and 4 bases, there was a span of 11 bases. The CDR3 is made up of 13 amino acids.

This clonotype showed up many times. The rearrangement links TRBV5-5 to TRBJ2-2; tentatively, D is TRBD1 (6 bases). V shed 2 bases and J shed 3 bases, with 8 bases lying between them. CDR1 is SGHKS and CDR2 is YYEKEE in the germline V gene (reference sequence). The CDR3 contains 14 residues. This chain's CDR3 is CASSLQGDTGELFF. DNA of the CDR3: TGTGCCAGCAGCTTACAGGGAGACACCGGGGAGCTGTTTTTT.

This clonotype was counted between two and nine times. This chain joins TRBV27 and TRBJ2-7; D is undetermined. Germline CDR1 MNHEY, CDR2 SMNVEV (reference sequence). This CDR3 is built from 16 residues. Trimming shortened V by 0 bases and J by 1 base, and 13 bases separated the two germline ends. CDR3 nucleotide sequence: TGTGCCAGCAGTTTATCCGTGGTAGCCGCGTCCTACGAGCAGTACTTC. Translated, it gives CASSLSVVAASYEQYF.

The chain joins TRBV20-1 to TRBJ2-7; TRBD1 agrees at 7 bases. Germline V CDR1 and CDR2: DFQATT, SNEGSKA (reference sequence). Trimming removed 5 bases from V and 5 bases from J; junction bases left unmatched: 9. CDR3 size: 13 residues. CDR3: CSAEGGFSNEQYF. The CDR3 DNA follows: TGCAGTGCTGAAGGGGGCTTTAGTAACGAGCAGTACTTC.

This clonotype was observed at least ten times. The chain recombines TRBV13 with TRBJ2-5, with 9 positions matching TRBD2. The length of the CDR3 is 16 residues. Trimming took 2 bases from V and 2 from J; bases not matched to a gene: 6. Germline CDR1 is PRHDT and CDR2 is FYEKMQ (reference sequence). CDR3 in DNA: TGTGCCAGCAGCTTAAGGGCTAGCGGGACGCAAGAGACCCAGTACTTC. Its protein is CASSLRASGTQETQYF.

This clonotype was picked up many times. The chain carries TRBV30 and TRBJ2-1; D is uncertain. V was shortened by 2 bases and J by 5 bases, with 19 bases between the two germline ends. CDR1 and CDR2 (germline): GTSNPN, SVGIG (reference sequence). This CDR3 has 16 residues. The CDR3 spells CAWSPRRSSAHNEQFF. The CDR3 DNA is TGTGCCTGGAGTCCCCGGCGGTCCTCGGCCCACAATGAGCAGTTCTTC.